These 16 T cell receptor beta chains share one sample of origin, sequenced in a study of cytomegalovirus exposure and HLA in healthy donors. The PCR was carried out with 60 Vbeta primers and 13 Jbeta primers. Some clones are missing from TCRdb's copy, which holds only in-frame ones; the method was immunoSEQ multiplex PCR. The data show some 90,000 clones, roughly 80% seen once. The source material was PBMCs. The receptor source for this set is a man in his forties in good health and CMV-seronegative.

This clone was detected only a few times. The chain links TRBV6-5 to TRBJ2-2; D remains ambiguous. Trimming removed 6 bases at V and 1 base at J, with 9 bases between. CDR3 length: 14 residues. CDR1 is MNHEY and CDR2 is SVGAGI in the germline V gene. CDR3 DNA sequence: TGTGCCAGCAGGAGAAGACAGAACACCGGGGAGCTGTTTTTT. Its translation is CASRRRQNTGELFF.

The rearrangement links TRBV28 to TRBJ2-1; the D gene is possibly TRBD1 (6 bases). Germline-derived CDR1 and CDR2 are MDHEN and SYDVKM. V was clipped by 3 bases and J by 8 bases, with 14 bases between them. The CDR3 has 14 amino acids. The chain's CDR3 is CASSFWLEGDEQFF. The CDR3 DNA follows: TGTGCCAGCAGTTTCTGGTTAGAGGGGGATGAGCAGTTCTTC.

CDR3 amino acids: CASSLAKELNEKLFF. DNA for the CDR3: TGTGCCAGCAGCTTAGCGAAGGAGCTTAATGAAAAACTGTTTTTT. The rearrangement uses TRBV7-9 and TRBJ1-4, with D unclear. Trimming shortened V by 0 bases and J by 4 bases, and 9 bases separated the two germline ends. This CDR3 spans 15 amino acids. Germline V gives CDR1 SEHNR, CDR2 FQNEAQ (reference sequence). The variable domain in full, with the rest retrieved from reference TRBV7-9 and TRBJ1-4, is DTGVSQNPRHKITKRGQNVTFRCDPISEHNRLYWYRQTLGQGPEFLTYFQNEAQLEKSRLLSDRFSAERPKGSFSTLEIQRTEQGDSAMYLCASSLAKELNEKLFFGSGTQLSVL.

The rearrangement links TRBV9 to TRBJ2-3; D is unresolved. V dropped 2 bases and J dropped 0 bases, with 13 bases sitting between them. The CDR3 has 16 residues. Germline V lookup: CDR1 SGDLS, CDR2 YYNGEE. CDR3 sequence reads: CASSVQDYPSTDTQYF. DNA of the CDR3: TGTGCCAGCAGCGTTCAGGATTACCCTAGCACAGATACGCAGTATTTT.

The rearrangement joins TRBV18 to TRBJ2-7; D is possibly TRBD2 (6 bases). The CDR3 spans 14 residues. V lost 8 bases, J lost 5 bases, and 19 bases lay in between. Germline assignment: CDR1 KGHSH and CDR2 LQKENI. The CDR3 DNA reads as TGTGCCAGCCATCAGGAGGGTTTAATCCACGAGCAGTACTTC. This translates into CASHQEGLIHEQYF.

The chain links TRBV5-4 to TRBJ2-7; 7 nucleotides align to TRBD1. The CDR3 covers 12 residues. Germline CDR1 SGHNT, CDR2 YYREEE (reference sequence). V dropped 4 bases and J dropped 9; count of bases not matched to a gene: 7. In DNA form, the CDR3 reads TGTGCCAGCAGCCCGACAGGGTCCAGGCAGTACTTC. This translates into CASSPTGSRQYF.

This chain joins TRBV7-9 and TRBJ1-4; D is undetermined. CDR3 length: 16 amino acids. Trimming pared 0 bases from V and 4 bases from J, leaving 12 bases between. CDR1 and CDR2 from the germline V gene are SEHNR and FQNEAQ (reference sequence). CDR3 sequence (DNA): TGTGCCAGCAGCTTAGCGCACAAGGGAGGTAATGAAAAACTGTTTTTT. Amino acid sequence: CASSLAHKGGNEKLFF.

The genes are TRBV4-1 and TRBJ2-5; D is perhaps TRBD1 (5 bases). The CDR3 has 13 residues. CDR1 is MGHRA and CDR2 is YSYEKL in the germline V gene. Between the trimmed V and J ends, which lost 4 bases and 5 bases, there was a span of 11 bases. The CDR3 here is CASSPQGNETQYF. The CDR3 coding sequence is TGCGCCAGCAGCCCCCAGGGCAATGAGACCCAGTACTTC.

This clone was found a few times. The chain employs TRBV9 and TRBJ2-2, with D hard to call. This CDR3 spans 14 amino acids. Germline CDR1 reads SGDLS; CDR2 reads YYNGEE. Trimming left V 4 bases short and J 0 bases short, with 7 bases between. This CDR3 reads CASSSFANTGELFF. CDR3 DNA: TGTGCCAGCAGCTCCTTTGCGAACACCGGGGAGCTGTTTTTT. Combining the CDR3 with reference TRBV9 and TRBJ2-2 gives the whole variable domain DSGVTQTPKHLITATGQRVTLRCSPRSGDLSVYWYQQSLDQGLQFLIQYYNGEERAKGNILERFSAQQFPDLHSELNLSSLELGDSALYFCASSSFANTGELFFGEGSRLTVL.

This clone was recorded a few times. The V gene is TRBV12-5, the J gene TRBJ1-1; D call uncertain. CDR1 and CDR2 from the germline V gene are LGHNT and FRNRAP. Trimming removed 0 bases at V and 4 bases at J, with 6 bases between. This CDR3 has 13 amino acids. CDR3: CASGLVGSTEAFF. In DNA, the CDR3 is TGTGCTAGTGGTTTGGTTGGGAGCACTGAAGCTTTCTTT.

This rearrangement joins TRBV7-9 to TRBJ2-7, with D unresolved. The CDR3 sequence is 11 residues long. The germline CDR1 and CDR2 sequences are SEHNR and FQNEAQ (reference sequence). Between the trimmed V and J ends, which lost 5 bases and 4 bases, there was a span of 6 bases. The CDR3: CASSLNYEQYF. The CDR3 region has the DNA TGTGCCAGCAGCCTTAATTACGAGCAGTACTTC.

The chain employs TRBV19 and TRBJ2-7; 7 nucleotides align to TRBD1. Trimming at V came to 5 bases and at J to 3 bases, leaving 4 bases not matched to a gene. This CDR3 has 13 residues. CDR1 and CDR2 from the germline V gene are LNHDA and SQIVND (reference sequence). The CDR3 sequence: CASSWAGGYEQYF. CDR3 in DNA: TGTGCCAGTAGTTGGGCAGGGGGCTACGAGCAGTACTTC.

This chain connects TRBV7-9 to TRBJ2-7, with D perhaps matching TRBD2 (5 bases). Germline CDR1 and CDR2: SEHNR and FQNEAQ (reference sequence). The CDR3 is 15 residues long. Trimming shortened V by 1 base and J by 7 bases, and 17 bases separated the two germline ends. CDR3 protein: CASSLDTSGALEQYF. In DNA form, the CDR3 reads TGTGCCAGCAGCTTAGATACTAGTGGAGCTCTTGAGCAGTACTTC.

This clone showed up just a few times. This chain links TRBV7-3 with TRBJ2-3; 10 bases are shared with TRBD2. CDR1 SGHTA and CDR2 FQGTGA come from the germline V gene. The CDR3 is made up of 14 amino acids. Trimming at V came to 4 bases and at J to 14 bases, leaving 12 bases not matched to a gene. DNA of the CDR3: TGTGCCAGCAGCTGGGCGCTAGCGGGGGCCCAGGTGTATTTT. Its protein is CASSWALAGAQVYF.

This clone has more than one count but fewer than ten. The rearrangement joins TRBV7-2 to TRBJ2-5; 7 bases match TRBD2. V trimming: 5 bases; J trimming: 2 bases; junction bases outside the gene matches: 8. CDR1 is SGHTA, CDR2 FQGNSA, per germline. This CDR3 comprises 15 residues. CDR3 sequence: CASSPGRANQETQYF. The CDR3 DNA follows: TGTGCCAGCAGCCCGGGGAGGGCCAATCAAGAGACCCAGTACTTC. Variable domain in full (rest from reference TRBV7-2 and TRBJ2-5): GAGVSQSPSNKVTEKGKDVELRCDPISGHTALYWYRQSLGQGLEFLIYFQGNSAPDKSGLPSDRFSAERTGGSVSTLTIQRTQQEDSAVYLCASSPGRANQETQYFGPGTRLLVL.

The chain joins TRBV5-8 to TRBJ1-2; D remains ambiguous. Trimming removed 4 bases at V and 6 bases at J, with 19 bases between. In germline, CDR1 is SGHTS, CDR2 YDEGEE. The CDR3 extends over 15 amino acids. CDR3 nucleotide sequence: TGTGCCAGCAGCCCCTTTCCGGGTTTTATGCATGGCTACACCTTC. Protein: CASSPFPGFMHGYTF.